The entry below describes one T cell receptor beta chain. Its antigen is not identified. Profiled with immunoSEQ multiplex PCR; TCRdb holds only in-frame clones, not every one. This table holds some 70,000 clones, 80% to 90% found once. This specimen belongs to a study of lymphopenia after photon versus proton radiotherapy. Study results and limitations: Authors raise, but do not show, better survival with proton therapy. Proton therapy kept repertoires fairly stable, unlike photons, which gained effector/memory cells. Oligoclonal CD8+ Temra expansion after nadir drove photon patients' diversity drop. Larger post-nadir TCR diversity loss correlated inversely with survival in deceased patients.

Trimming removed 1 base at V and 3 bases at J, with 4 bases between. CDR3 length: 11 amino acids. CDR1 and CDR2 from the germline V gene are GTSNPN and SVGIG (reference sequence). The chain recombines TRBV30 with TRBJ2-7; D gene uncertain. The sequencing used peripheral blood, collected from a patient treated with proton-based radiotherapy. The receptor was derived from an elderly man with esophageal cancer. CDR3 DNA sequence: TGTGCCTGGAGTGCTCTCTACGAGCAGTACTTC. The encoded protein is CAWSALYEQYF.